This record concerns one T cell receptor beta chain sequence. This clone was seen a single time. Its recognized antigen is unknown. No much larger clone is present one base from it, and per-base qualities are unavailable. In total, approximately 690 healthy bone marrow donors made up the cohort. Cohort members were all nominally healthy when sampled, although unrecorded immune exposures were likely present. The donor was CMV seronegative and was included in the group of hundreds of seronegative cohort members. Every donor gave a peripheral blood sample, and the peripheral blood mononuclear cells from that sample were used for TCR beta sequencing. The Qiagen DNeasy Blood Extraction Kit was used to extract genomic DNA from the blood cell samples. Libraries were built with the immunoSEQ multiplex PCR assay. For the multiplex PCR, a mixture combining 60 forward primers for TCR Vbeta segments and 13 reverse primers for TCR Jbeta segments was used. The CDR3 region of rearranged TCR beta genes was amplified from genomic DNA by a multiplex PCR assay. The Illumina HiSeq System was used to sequence the amplified TCR beta libraries as 87-base-pair reads. As for the original processing: Across the 500 to 850 repertoires, a later analysis counted tens of millions of unique TCR beta chains, 9.5 million to 12 million of which were shared by at least two donors. Raw reads were error-corrected and collapsed into unique sequences by a nearest-neighbor algorithm in which closely related sequences were merged to remove PCR and sequencing errors. V, D and J gene segments were assigned by aligning CDR3 sequences to IMGT reference sequences. Each retained sequence needed at least a six-nucleotide match to both a V gene segment and a J gene segment. A rearrangement counted as productive if the CDR3 had no stop codons and remained in frame with V and J, and every other rearrangement counted as non-productive. Following IMGT convention, CDR3 was defined as the stretch from the second conserved V-encoded cysteine to the conserved J-encoded phenylalanine. In an earlier analysis of roughly 580 of the donors, sequences lacking an unambiguous match to a single V gene segment were excluded. In an earlier analysis of some 590 of the donors, V segments were called functional above 56.7% productive rearrangements and were called segregating when the between-donor standard deviation exceeded 5%. A statistical classification framework was built for diagnosing cytomegalovirus status from the catalog of TCR beta chain sequences. A later analysis assigned V and J genes by comparing TCR nucleotide sequences with IMGT/GENE-DB human TR gene sequences. Using the TCRdist pipeline, a later analysis assigned CDR3 sequences along with most-parsimonious VDJ recombination scenarios. A later analysis defined each TCR beta chain by its CDR3 amino acid sequence plus V-gene family, and excluded reads lacking a unique V-gene family. As a way to deal with suspected cross-contamination and a sequencing artifact, a later analysis dropped hundreds of nucleotide sequences that were highly shared and had low generation probability. In a later analysis, a clonal expansion index for each public chain was calculated from normalized within-repertoire ranks of inferred template counts. In a later analysis, generation probabilities were computed with a VDJ recombination model fitted to out-of-frame rearrangements, and the resulting probabilities were checked against IGoR. A later analysis scored TCR-TCR, TCR-HLA and TCR-CMV co-occurrence with hypergeometric tests, applying a repertoire-size bias correction to TCR pairs. False discovery rates were estimated in a later analysis by permuting HLA or CMV assignments 20 times. In a later analysis, co-occurring TCRs were grouped using DBSCAN, with TCRdist sequence similarity added in when clustering inside HLA-allele-positive subsets. Co-occurrence clustering excluded repertoires with fewer than 30,000 or more than 120,000 public chains, plus five with anomalous nucleotide sharing. TCRdb took this table from immuneACCESS and kept in-frame rearrangements with V and J called. Such tables lack part of the clones; where checked against another copy, unresolved V genes explain under half of the gap, and the rest is unexplained. V and J calls and clone size follow that table, whereas D and trimming were derived from the DNA. Counted in this sample were 120,000 to 150,000 clones; approximately 71% of them appeared once. The ten largest account for around 3.2% of the sample.

The germline V gene gives CDR1 as SGHRS and CDR2 as YFSETQ. Including cysteine and phenylalanine, the CDR3 has 15 amino acids. This entry keeps only the CDR3 DNA: 45 bases, framed from base 1. The germline V end is reduced by 4 bases and the J end by 4 bases; junction bases left unmatched: 7. This sample stems from a study of cytomegalovirus exposure and HLA in healthy donors (dated by TCRdb to about 2017). Background for the entire study: According to an earlier analysis of around 600 of the donors, about 179 million T cells yielded 117 million unique TCR beta sequences and about 300 Gb of sequence data. An early release that covered about 640 HLA-typed donors contained 300 to 350 gigabases of sequencing data and tens of millions of unique TCR sequences. The genetic ancestry cluster associated with self-reported Caucasian donors included 81% of the 300 to 400 genotyped donors. The study was designed to test whether signatures of past pathogen exposure could be identified by cataloging public T cell receptors. The study profiled the T cell repertoires of hundreds of subjects by immunosequencing and related them to cytomegalovirus serostatus. A separate validation cohort of over 95 different subjects was used in addition to the roughly 700-subject first cohort. The study combined high-throughput TCR immunosequencing, statistical association of individual TCRs with disease status, and machine learning to predict cytomegalovirus infection status. A later analysis re-analyzed previously published TCR beta repertoires from roughly 600 donors and added high-resolution HLA genotyping to study TCR occurrence patterns. The later analysis used no new phenotypic data to find candidate immune exposures, relying instead on TCR beta sequences and their occurrence across donors. An earlier analysis of 587 of the donors used high-throughput TCR beta sequencing to judge whether each TCR beta V gene segment behaved as functional or pseudogenic. Donor age, sex, ethnicity and CMV serostatus were collected together with the repertoire data. A later genetic analysis used genome-wide SNP genotypes for about 65% of the roughly 670 donors, treating that subset as a discovery cohort. All discovery cohort repertoires had been generated on a single sequencing platform. Class I and class II HLA loci were covered by the typing at four-digit resolution. The number of donors typed differed by locus, with roughly 629-640 for A, B, C, DRB1 and DQB1, 522 for DQA1, 606 for DPA1, and around 430 for DPB1. Roughly 5 DR-DQ haplotypes were handled as single units for association and clustering, since linkage in the cohort was strong. Among about 400 genotyped donors of the cohort, an average of around 220,000 unique TCR beta nucleotide sequences was sequenced per donor, of which about 19% were non-productive. What the authors observed across the whole study: The presence/absence analyses assumed that sequencing depth was roughly uniform across donors, and that assumption may not be true. In a later analysis, HLA-associated TCR beta chains were found to be more clonally expanded and to have lower generation probabilities than equally common non-associated chains. Some IMGT-functional V segments, including TRBV6-2 and TRBV6-3, could not be distinguished by the 87-base-pair reads and were therefore excluded. In a later analysis, the rate of TCR association differed among HLA loci, with DRB1 alleles having the most associated TCRs and HLA-C alleles having the fewest. This cohort had only TCR beta chains sequenced, and the lack of alpha or paired-chain data limited which features could be detected. The earlier analysis of about 600 of the donors excluded some 15 rarely observed V segments, including chromosome 9 orphons, because counts were too low. Immune exposure information for the cohort was limited to CMV serostatus. Several of the top co-occurrence clusters appeared to be linked to parvovirus B19, influenza, CMV and Epstein-Barr virus, according to a later analysis. At a false discovery rate of 0.05, a later analysis linked about 17,000 TCR beta sequences to specific HLA alleles. An association between a missense DCLRE1C variant and V-gene and J-gene trimming of TCR beta chains was found in a later genetic analysis and replicated in an independent cohort. Most CMV-associated TCR beta chains appeared to be HLA-restricted in a later analysis, and the HLA associations seemed to be driven largely by CMV exposure. According to a later genetic analysis, donors in an Asian-associated ancestry cluster had fewer N-insertions in productive TCRs than the roughly 700-donor mean. A total of 150 or so TCR beta chains were listed by the study as associated with cytomegalovirus. Most TCR sequences were observed very rarely across donors, whereas some public TCRs were present in many individuals. The authors suggested that the approach could potentially be generalized to other disease states and immunological phenotypes. A cluster of highly shared sequence variants was judged likely to represent a technical artifact of the sequencing pipeline. Assigning TCR associations to individual alleles was difficult when HLA alleles, especially DR and DQ, strongly co-occurred. Because HLA typing was missing for some donors at each locus, association tests included only the typed subset. In an earlier analysis of 587 of the donors, most TCR beta V segments appeared in productive rearrangements about 87% or about 30% of the time, broadly matching IMGT annotations. A further reported finding was that TCR beta sequences accurately predicted the HLA-A and HLA-B alleles for most subjects in the first cohort. In both the original and validation cohorts, the classifier was reported to diagnose cytomegalovirus status with high specificity and sensitivity. Linkage disequilibrium might explain the correlated functional status among segregating V segments, but an unknown experimental factor could not be excluded. A few of the identified cytomegalovirus-associated TCR beta chains were confirmed in vitro to be specific for cytomegalovirus antigens.

Sequencing input: PBMCs. In this chain, TRBV5-1 is recombined with TRBJ2-3, with 9 middle bases fitting TRBD1. The sequence derives from a man in his forties in good health and CMV-seronegative. The CDR3 amino acid sequence is: CASSPTGGSADTQYF. Read as DNA, the sequence is TGCGCCAGCAGCCCGACAGGGGGTTCGGCAGATACGCAGTATTTT.